Listed here is a single TCR beta chain. Its target is not known. A second PCR, run for about 7 to 11 cycles, used a sample-barcoded 5' primer plus a J-beta primer mix. Samples each returned at least 3 million CDR3-containing paired-end reads. TCRdb re-analysed the 5' RACE reads in MiXCR, keeping a single row per CDR3 protein. In the table there are approximately 810,000 distinct CDR3 sequences, more than 25% of which are singletons. This record belongs to a study of blood T cells in healthy people across ages. Notes on the study in general: A strong correlation between TCR beta diversity and naive T cell percentage was seen. Higher diversity, along with more naive CD4+ cells, distinguished long-lived donors from aged donors.

This CDR3 region has 17 residues. J lost 8 bases, V lost 1 base, and 13 bases had no gene match. Germline V lookup: CDR1 SGHAT, CDR2 FQNNGV. This clonotype was obtained from an elderly woman in good health. Sequencing was carried out using blood. V is TRBV11-2 and J is TRBJ2-1; 8 positions agree with TRBD1. The CDR3 loop is CASSLARWQGAIDEQFF. The CDR3 DNA is TGTGCCAGCAGCTTAGCGCGGTGGCAGGGGGCGATAGATGAGCAGTTCTTC.